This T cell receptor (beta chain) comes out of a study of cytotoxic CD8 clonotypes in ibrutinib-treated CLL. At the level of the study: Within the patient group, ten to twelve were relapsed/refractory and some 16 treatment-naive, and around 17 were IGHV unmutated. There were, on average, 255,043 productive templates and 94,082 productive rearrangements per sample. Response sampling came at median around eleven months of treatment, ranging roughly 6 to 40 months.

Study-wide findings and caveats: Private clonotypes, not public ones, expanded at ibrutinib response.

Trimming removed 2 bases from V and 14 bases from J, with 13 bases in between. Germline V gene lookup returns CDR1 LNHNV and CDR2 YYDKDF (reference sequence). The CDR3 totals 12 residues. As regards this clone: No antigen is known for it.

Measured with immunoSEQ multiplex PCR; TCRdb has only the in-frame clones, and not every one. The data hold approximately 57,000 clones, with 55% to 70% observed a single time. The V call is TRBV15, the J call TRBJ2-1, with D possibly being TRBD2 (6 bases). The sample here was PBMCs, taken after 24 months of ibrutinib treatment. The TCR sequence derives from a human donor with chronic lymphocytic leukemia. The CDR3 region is CATSRQEGRKFF. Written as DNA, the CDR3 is TGTGCCACCAGCAGACAAGAGGGGAGGAAGTTCTTC.